These 12 T cell receptor beta chains were sequenced from one sample in a study of Graves' ophthalmopathy and Graves' hyperthyroidism. RNA transcripts were the template, and TCR beta CDR3 regions were amplified from them. RT-PCR in the first round used HTBI primers; a second-round multiplex PCR followed. In TCRdb, the multiplex PCR reads were re-called with MiXCR into one record per CDR3 protein. This sample yields 300,000 to 400,000 distinct CDR3 sequences, of which roughly a sixth are seen a single time; 2.4% belongs to the top ten. The sequencing sample was made of peripheral blood. All receptors come from an adult woman with stable Graves' hyperthyroidism.

This clonotype was seen at least ten times. The chain uses TRBV20-1 and TRBJ2-6, with 9 nucleotides matching TRBD1. The CDR3 runs 14 residues. The ends lost 7 bases at V and 0 bases at J; junction bases unmatched: 1. The V gene's germline CDR1 is DFQATT and CDR2 SNEGSKA (reference sequence). The DNA of the CDR3 is TGCAGTGGACAGGGGGGCTCTGGGGCCAACGTCCTGACTTTC. Its translation: CSGQGGSGANVLTF.

This clonotype was detected many times. J is TRBJ1-5 and V is TRBV5-1, with 9 bases that match TRBD1. The germline V gene has CDR1 SGHRS and CDR2 YFSETQ. Trimming took 1 base from V and 5 from J; bases not matched to a gene: 4. The CDR3 consists of 15 residues. CDR3 nucleotides: TGCGCCAGCAGCTTGACGGGACAGGGTTATCAGCCCCAGCATTTT. It translates to CASSLTGQGYQPQHF. The variable domain in full, with the rest retrieved from reference TRBV5-1 and TRBJ1-5, is KAGVTQTPRYLIKTRGQQVTLSCSPISGHRSVSWYQQTPGQGLQFLFEYFSETQRNKGNFPGRFSGRQFSNSRSEMNVSTLELGDSALYLCASSLTGQGYQPQHFGDGTRLSIL.

This clonotype came up once. The V and J genes are TRBV20-1 and TRBJ1-2; TRBD1 might be the D (5 bases). This CDR3 has 13 amino acids. The V end lost 3 bases, the J end lost 8 bases, and 16 bases lay between the germline ends. Per germline, CDR1 DFQATT and CDR2 SNEGSKA (reference sequence). The CDR3 sequence is CSASPIIRQGYTF. The CDR3 DNA follows: TGCAGTGCTAGCCCAATAATAAGACAGGGCTACACCTTC.

This clonotype was seen ten or more times. This CDR3 is CASSQVKDSTYEQYF. In nucleotides, the CDR3 is TGCGCCAGCAGCCAAGTCAAGGACTCGACCTACGAGCAGTACTTC. V is TRBV4-3 and J is TRBJ2-7, with D possibly matching TRBD2 (5 bases). The germline V and J ends were trimmed by 1 base and 2 bases, with 12 bases remaining between them. Per germline, CDR1 LGHNA and CDR2 YSLEER. The CDR3 runs to 15 residues.

This clonotype was counted ten times or more. Here the CDR3 reads CASSSWTSGSYEQYF. The DNA of the CDR3 is TGTGCCAGCAGTTCCTGGACTAGCGGTTCCTACGAGCAGTACTTC. The rearrangement joins TRBV27 to TRBJ2-7; TRBD2 aligns across 10 bases. The CDR3 length is 15 residues. V dropped 4 bases and J dropped 1; count of bases not matched to a gene: 4. Germline V lookup: CDR1 MNHEY, CDR2 SMNVEV (reference sequence).

This clonotype was detected ten times or more. This chain uses TRBV20-1 with TRBJ2-1; 10 nucleotides line up with TRBD2. This CDR3 spans 15 amino acids. Trimming took 0 bases from V and 5 from J; bases not matched to a gene: 4. The germline gives CDR1 DFQATT, CDR2 SNEGSKA (reference sequence). CDR3 sequence reads: CSARDRTSGNNEQFF. The CDR3 DNA is TGCAGTGCTAGAGATAGGACTAGCGGTAACAATGAGCAGTTCTTC.

This clonotype was detected many times. The rearrangement uses TRBV27 and TRBJ1-2; a possible D gene is TRBD1 (5 bases). Germline loops: CDR1 MNHEY, CDR2 SMNVEV (reference sequence). With 5 bases removed from V and 0 bases from J, the gap between germline ends came to 19 bases. The CDR3 spans 17 residues. For the CDR3, the DNA is TGTGCCAGCAGTCCGGACATTGGGGTCCTAGCTAACTATGGCTACACCTTC. Amino acid sequence: CASSPDIGVLANYGYTF.

J is TRBJ1-5 and V is TRBV6-1, with D maybe TRBD1 (5 bases). V was pared by 2 bases and J by 7 bases, with 9 bases between. This CDR3 has 13 residues. The germline gives CDR1 MNHNS, CDR2 SASEGT. The CDR3 region has the DNA TGTGCCAGCAGTGAACAGGGTAGGCAGCCCCAGCATTTT. This translates into CASSEQGRQPQHF.

Comment on this clonotype: A much larger clone lies a single base off, so this may be a read error. The chain couples TRBV10-3 to TRBJ2-5, with 11 bases that match TRBD1. From germline, CDR1 is ENHRY and CDR2 SYGVKD. The CDR3 totals 16 residues. The CDR3 spells CAISTTDRGLRESQYF. The CDR3, as DNA: TGTGCCATCAGTACAACGGACAGGGGGCTCCGAGAGTCCCAGTACTTC.

This clonotype was observed at least ten times. The V and J genes are TRBV6-2 or TRBV6-3 and TRBJ2-7; no clear D. Per the germline V gene, CDR1 is MNHEY and CDR2 is SVGEGT. The CDR3 has 12 residues. Trimming cost V 7 bases and J 5 bases, with 12 bases left between them. This CDR3 is CASKARSHEQYF. CDR3 sequence (DNA): TGTGCCAGCAAGGCAAGAAGTCACGAGCAGTACTTC.

This sequence joins TRBV4-3 and TRBJ2-7, with TRBD2 identical over 9 bases. J gave up 0 bases and V 2 bases, and 5 bases lay outside the gene matches. CDR1 and CDR2 from the germline V gene are LGHNA and YSLEER. The length of the CDR3 is 16 residues. The CDR3 DNA follows: TGCGCCAGCAGCCAACACACTAGCGGGCCCTCCTACGAGCAGTACTTC. Translating it yields CASSQHTSGPSYEQYF.

The chain carries TRBV6-5 and TRBJ1-2; 11 bases agree with TRBD1. With V trimmed by 4 bases and J by 7 bases, 8 bases remained unmatched. The CDR3 runs to 15 residues. CDR1 and CDR2 (germline): MNHEY, SVGAGI. CDR3: CASSSPRDRGVGYTF. The CDR3 nucleotides read TGTGCCAGCAGTTCCCCCCGGGACAGGGGGGTTGGCTACACCTTC.